The present T cell receptor beta chain was sequenced within a study of T cells in Graves' hyperthyroidism and ophthalmopathy (dated by TCRdb to the late 2010s). Some background on the complete study: Peripheral blood was sampled at the time of initial diagnosis, prior to any treatment. To identify distinguishing TCR V-J signatures, a discovery cohort of 90 to 100 patients was used, comprising 43 with Graves' ophthalmopathy and some 57 with stable Graves' hyperthyroidism. Prospective prediction of ophthalmopathy was tested in an independent validation cohort consisting of some 20 hyperthyroidism patients and some 16 patients who later progressed to ophthalmopathy. For training and testing, the 100 or so patients in the discovery cohort were randomly divided in a 7:3 ratio. Thyroid tissue and blood T-cell repertoires from several Graves' hyperthyroidism patients were also compared in the study. Once sampling was done, hyperthyroidism patients were given methimazole at a starting dose of 30 mg daily, whereas ophthalmopathy patients were given high-dose intravenous methylprednisolone. According to the paper, TCR Vbeta CDR3 sequencing was carried out on some 140 peripheral blood samples, which came from under 50 ophthalmopathy, around 74 hyperthyroidism and approximately 17 progressor patients. Results the study describes overall, beyond this receptor: Sample size was not statistically predetermined, and blinding of investigators to group allocation was not performed. Most expanded thyroid clonotypes (frequency above 0.001) were also detected in blood, a finding suggesting that blood repertoires may reflect thyroid immune responses. In cross-validation, a model built on a 13 V-J signature told ophthalmopathy apart from stable hyperthyroidism with about 90% sensitivity and approximately 84% specificity, and in testing the same model reached 80%/75%. In validation, the model predicted progression to ophthalmopathy a median of roughly six months before onset, with roughly 70% sensitivity and about 72% specificity.

CDR1 is given as SGHRS and CDR2 as YFSETQ, both from the germline V gene. The trim is 2 bases for V and 9 bases for J, with a gap of 12 bases between the germline ends. The CDR3 holds 13 amino acids from the cysteine to the phenylalanine. The kept DNA is CDR3 alone, 39 bases in frame from the first base. This clonotype was seen repeatedly, ten times or more. The antigen it recognizes is unknown. It has no much larger one-base neighbor in the sample; base qualities were not kept. Graves' hyperthyroidism was defined as stable when no progression to ophthalmopathy occurred over 18 months of follow-up. Hyperthyroidism patients were aged 18 to 65 years and newly diagnosed, with disease duration of less than 2 months. Exclusion was applied to patients with uncontrolled infections, other autoimmune diseases, pregnancy or lactation. Diagnoses were established on the basis of clinical symptoms, serum thyroxine and TRAb, thyroid ultrasound, and orbital computed tomography. PBMCs were separated from roughly 10 ml of fresh peripheral blood using Ficoll-Paque density gradient centrifugation. Trizol reagent was used to extract total RNA, and RNA quality was then checked on an Agilent 2100 Bioanalyzer.

The TCR beta CDR3 regions were amplified from the RNA transcripts. The first round of RT-PCR for the TCR CDR3 was performed with the HTBI primer set and the Qiagen OneStep RT-PCR kit. Libraries were constructed in a second round of multiplex PCR, after which size selection and purification were performed. Sequencing of the libraries was done on an Illumina HiSeq2000 using paired-end 100 bp reads. The authors processed their data as follows. SOAPnuke was used to process the raw data, with reads discarded if the reads contained adapters or uncalled bases, had a mean Phred below 15, or lacked an exact constant-primer or identifier match. COPE v1.2.5 was used to merge the high-quality paired reads, and each unique nucleotide sequence was defined as a clonotype. MiTCR v1.1 was used to align clonotypes to the IMGT TRBV, TRBD and TRBJ reference segments. Analysis was restricted to V-J combinations with a frequency above 0.0001, which covered about 99% of repertoires. The TCS score was defined as F50 (clonal expansion) divided by E x V (chaos), with BLOSUM62-based TCRdist calculated between CDR3 peptides within each V-J. Welch's t-statistics and random forest reduced roughly 530 V-J features to about 12, which were used in a naive Bayes classifier (R e1071). The public reads were quality trimmed at Q25 with fastp and then assembled into clones with MiXCR by TCRdb, keeping productive beta chains. Rows with a matching CDR3 protein are joined into one entry that keeps the most common DNA and genes. The V and J calls were determined by TCRdb, not by the authors. Here the sample has over 150,000 distinct CDR3 sequences; about a sixth occur a single time. The biggest ten clones account for under 35% of the sample.

This TCR came from a woman in her forties or fifties with Graves' hyperthyroidism. The chain joins TRBV5-1 to TRBJ2-1; possibly the D gene is TRBD2, per 5 matching bases. The sample taken for sequencing was blood. The CDR3 region has the sequence CASSFNGGGEQFF. The DNA reads TGCGCCAGCAGCTTTAACGGAGGTGGTGAGCAGTTCTTC.